One sample yielded the 19 T cell receptor beta chains listed below, sequenced in a study of blood T cell repertoires in COVID-19. Assay: immunoSEQ multiplex PCR; the TCRdb copy retains only in-frame clones and omits some. The table shows 180,000 or so clones, with about nine tenths occurring only once. The source material was peripheral blood. These receptors all stem from a woman aged 60-75 years with COVID-19, enrolled during active disease.

The chain uses TRBV25-1 and TRBJ1-6, with a possible D match to TRBD1 (5 bases). In germline, CDR1 is MGHDK, CDR2 SYGVNS. CDR3 length equals 15 residues. V dropped 2 bases and J dropped 7 bases, with 12 bases sitting between them. The CDR3 region is CASSETSGLNSPLHF. The DNA for the CDR3 is TGTGCCAGCAGTGAAACCTCAGGGCTGAATTCACCCCTCCACTTT. Using reference TRBV25-1 and TRBJ1-6 for the parts outside the CDR3, the full variable domain is EADIYQTPRYLVIGTGKKITLECSQTMGHDKMYWYQQDPGMELHLIHYSYGVNSTEKGDLSSESTVSRIRTEHFPLTLESARPSHTSQYLCASSETSGLNSPLHFGNGTRLTVT.

This clone appeared once. The rearrangement uses TRBV24-1 and TRBJ1-5, with a tentative D call TRBD1 (5 bases). From germline, CDR1 is KGHDR and CDR2 SFDVKD. Trimming stripped 1 base from V and 6 bases from J, with 21 bases between. This CDR3 has 18 residues. The CDR3 protein is CATSDLGEGRGACQPQHF. The CDR3 DNA follows: TGTGCCACCAGTGATTTAGGGGAGGGGCGCGGGGCCTGTCAGCCCCAGCATTTT.

This chain connects TRBV7-2 to TRBJ2-3; 7 nucleotides agree with TRBD2. V shed 5 bases and J 0 bases; nucleotides not matched to a gene: 2. There are 14 residues in the CDR3. CDR1 and CDR2 from the germline V gene are SGHTA and FQGNSA. CDR3 nucleotides: TGTGCCAGCAGCGGGGACTACAGCACAGATACGCAGTATTTT. As protein: CASSGDYSTDTQYF.

This chain uses TRBV11-1 with TRBJ1-1, with 8 bases lining up with TRBD1. J lost 1 base, V lost 0 bases, and 7 bases had no gene match. The CDR3 is 17 residues long. Germline V gene sequence: CDR1 SGHAT, CDR2 FQDESV (reference sequence). The CDR3 reads CASSLALRQGWNTEAFF. The CDR3 DNA is TGTGCCAGCAGCTTAGCCCTACGACAGGGGTGGAACACTGAAGCTTTCTTT. Full variable domain (missing parts from reference TRBV11-1 and TRBJ1-1): EAEVAQSPRYKITEKSQAVAFWCDPISGHATLYWYRQILGQGPELLVQFQDESVVDDSQLPKDRFSAERLKGVDSTLKIQPAELGDSAMYLCASSLALRQGWNTEAFFGQGTRLTVV.

The CDR3 DNA reads TGTGCCAGCGAACCGGGGGGGGAGACCCAGTACTTC. This encodes CASEPGGETQYF. The rearrangement joins TRBV2 to TRBJ2-5, with 8 bases aligning to TRBD2. Germline trimming cut 8 bases from V and 5 bases from J; bases unmatched to any gene: 4. Germline CDR1 and CDR2: SNHLY and FYNNEI. This CDR3 region has 12 residues.

This chain connects TRBV6-5 to TRBJ1-5; 7 nucleotides match TRBD1. The germline V gene encodes CDR1 MNHEY and CDR2 SVGAGI. The CDR3 has 15 amino acids. V dropped 5 bases and J dropped 4; count of bases not matched to a gene: 8. CDR3 residues: CASSRGRQGNQPQHF. The CDR3 region has the DNA TGTGCCAGCAGTAGGGGAAGACAGGGAAATCAGCCCCAGCATTTT.

V gene TRBV19 combines with J gene TRBJ2-7; 10 nucleotides match TRBD1. J was trimmed by 5 bases and V by 6 bases; bases with no gene match: 4. The CDR3 loop spans 13 amino acids. The V gene's germline CDR1 is LNHDA and CDR2 SQIVND (reference sequence). The DNA of the CDR3 is TGTGCCAGTAGCGACAGGGGGCCGAACGAGCAGTACTTC. As protein: CASSDRGPNEQYF.

The chain employs TRBV6-5 and TRBJ2-3; maybe TRBD2 (6 bases). There are 15 residues in the CDR3. Germline V gives CDR1 MNHEY, CDR2 SVGAGI. Between the trimmed V and J ends, which lost 0 bases and 1 base, there was a span of 8 bases. The CDR3: CASSYSSGRTDTQYF. The CDR3 DNA reads TGTGCCAGCAGTTACTCTAGCGGACGCACAGATACGCAGTATTTT.

A note on this clone: This sample includes further DNA sequences coding for the same CDR3. V gene TRBV6-5 combines with J gene TRBJ2-1; D might be TRBD2 (6 bases). There are 13 residues in the CDR3. Germline lookup yields CDR1 MNHEY and CDR2 SVGAGI. Trimming took 1 base from V and 7 from J, leaving 8 bases between them. CDR3 sequence (DNA): TGTGCCAGCAGTTACTTTCGGGGGAATGAGCAGTTCTTC. Its protein product is CASSYFRGNEQFF.

This clone appeared a single time. The chain has TRBV5-1 and TRBJ1-2, with 8 bases matching TRBD1. The CDR3 runs to 15 residues. The V segment lost 2 bases and the J segment 2 bases; nucleotides outside the gene matches: 5. In germline, CDR1 is SGHRS, CDR2 YFSETQ. The CDR3 DNA follows: TGCGCCAGCAGCTTTGGATCAGGGGGCAACTATGGCTACACCTTC. It translates to CASSFGSGGNYGYTF.

The rearrangement links TRBV6-4 to TRBJ1-6; maybe TRBD1 (5 bases). CDR1 is MRHNA and CDR2 is SNTAGT in the germline V gene. V shed 4 bases and J shed 10 bases, with 11 bases lying between them. The CDR3 has 13 amino acids. CDR3 loop: CASSVQGGSPLHF. The DNA of the CDR3 is TGTGCCAGCAGTGTTCAGGGTGGGTCACCCCTCCACTTT.

The chain has TRBV28 and TRBJ1-5; 7 bases are shared with TRBD1. This CDR3 is built from 14 residues. CDR1 and CDR2 (germline): MDHEN, SYDVKM. V shed 6 bases, J shed 4 bases, and the junction held 6 bases outside the gene matches. The CDR3 loop reads CASRSDRVNQPQHF. The CDR3 DNA reads TGTGCCAGCAGGTCAGACAGGGTTAATCAGCCCCAGCATTTT.

CDR3 bases: TGTGCCAGCAGCCCGACTAGCGGGGTGTACAATGAGCAGTTCTTC. Its translation: CASSPTSGVYNEQFF. The gene calls are TRBV9 and TRBJ2-1; TRBD2 agrees at 11 bases. V dropped 4 bases and J dropped 4; count of bases not matched to a gene: 4. Germline CDR1 reads SGDLS; CDR2 reads YYNGEE. The CDR3 totals 15 residues.

The chain employs TRBV9 and TRBJ2-1, with 11 bases identical to TRBD2. After removal of 4 bases from V and 3 bases from J, the junction contained 18 bases not matched to a gene. CDR3 length equals 20 residues. CDR1 and CDR2 from the germline V gene are SGDLS and YYNGEE. The CDR3 bases are TGTGCCAGCAGCCCCCTGGGAGGGCTAGCGGGAGGAGCTCTCTACAATGAGCAGTTCTTC. Residues: CASSPLGGLAGGALYNEQFF.

CDR3 amino acids: CATQDRYPQPQHF. CDR3 bases: TGTGCCACTCAGGACAGGTACCCTCAGCCCCAGCATTTT. The chain recombines TRBV19 with TRBJ1-5; 7 nucleotides agree with TRBD1. CDR1 LNHDA and CDR2 SQIVND come from the germline V gene (reference sequence). The V gene end was trimmed by 10 bases and the J gene end by 6 bases; junction bases not matched to a gene: 9. The CDR3 consists of 13 residues. Full variable domain (outside the CDR3, taken from reference TRBV19 and TRBJ1-5): DGGITQSPKYLFRKEGQNVTLSCEQNLNHDAMYWYRQDPGQGLRLIYYSQIVNDFQKGDIAEGYSVSREKKESFPLTVTSAQKNPTAFYLCATQDRYPQPQHFGDGTRLSIL.

This clone was observed once. This chain joins TRBV7-3 and TRBJ2-2; 11 positions match TRBD2. CDR1 is SGHTA and CDR2 is FQGTGA in the germline V gene. The CDR3 is 14 amino acids. With 8 bases clipped from V and 4 bases from J, the junction kept 3 bases outside the gene matches. The chain's CDR3 is CASRLAGGTGELFF. DNA for the CDR3: TGTGCCAGCCGCCTAGCGGGAGGCACCGGGGAGCTGTTTTTT.

CDR3 amino acids: CASSARTGPLNYGYTF. The CDR3 DNA reads as TGTGCCAGCAGCGCCAGGACAGGGCCACTAAACTATGGCTACACCTTC. The chain couples TRBV9 to TRBJ1-2, with 8 bases matching TRBD1. V dropped 3 bases and J dropped 2; count of bases not matched to a gene: 9. Per germline, CDR1 SGDLS and CDR2 YYNGEE. The length of the CDR3 is 16 residues. Together with reference TRBV9 and TRBJ1-2, the CDR3 gives the full variable domain: DSGVTQTPKHLITATGQRVTLRCSPRSGDLSVYWYQQSLDQGLQFLIQYYNGEERAKGNILERFSAQQFPDLHSELNLSSLELGDSALYFCASSARTGPLNYGYTFGSGTRLTVV.

The chain is built from TRBV27 and TRBJ2-1; 7 nucleotides align to TRBD1. The CDR3 sequence is 15 residues long. Trimming at V came to 7 bases and at J to 4 bases, leaving 10 bases not matched to a gene. The germline gives CDR1 MNHEY, CDR2 SMNVEV (reference sequence). CDR3 residues: CASTVDRTSYNEQFF. In DNA form, the CDR3 reads TGTGCCAGCACCGTGGACAGGACCTCTTACAATGAGCAGTTCTTC.

This chain uses TRBV7-8 with TRBJ2-7; D might be TRBD1 (6 bases). The CDR3 consists of 18 residues. Germline V gives CDR1 SGHVS, CDR2 FQNEAQ. V shed 5 bases and J shed 2 bases, with 25 bases lying between them. The CDR3 loop is CASSIGLPSRGIAYEQYF. The CDR3 DNA reads TGTGCCAGCAGCATAGGCTTACCATCGAGGGGGATCGCCTACGAGCAGTACTTC.